This passage covers 9 T cell receptor beta chains from one sample sequenced in a study of OX40 agonist ivuxolimab in advanced cancers. Method: immunoSEQ multiplex PCR; TCRdb's copy keeps in-frame clones and lacks some. The profile shows tens of thousands of clones, 75% to 90% of them singletons. This sample comprised CD4+ or CD8+ T cells sorted from blood, obtained in a trial of the OX40 agonist ivuxolimab. Receptor source: an adult with an advanced solid tumor such as melanoma, head and neck, liver or kidney cancer.

This clone was seen a few times. The junction differs from germline at one of its ends, possibly a read error. The gene calls are TRBV28 and TRBJ2-7; possibly TRBD1 for D (6 bases). The CDR3 extends over 12 amino acids. Germline lookup yields CDR1 MDHEN and CDR2 SYDVKM. In nucleotides, the CDR3 is TGTGCCAGCAGTACTGTTGGACAGCGGCAGGACTTC. Translating it yields CASSTVGQRQDF.

The chain combines TRBV18 with TRBJ2-1; D unclear. The germline CDR1 and CDR2 sequences are KGHSH and LQKENI. V was pared by 2 bases and J by 3 bases, with 20 bases between. This CDR3 comprises 18 residues. CDR3 region: CASSPSRGPASLYNEQFF. In DNA, the CDR3 is TGTGCCAGCTCACCATCCCGCGGTCCAGCATCCCTCTACAATGAGCAGTTCTTC.

The chain couples TRBV6-1 to TRBJ2-5, with TRBD1 matching 7 bases. There are 15 residues in the CDR3. Germline-derived CDR1 and CDR2 are MNHNS and SASEGT. Trimming took 6 bases from V and 5 from J; bases not matched to a gene: 12. In DNA form, the CDR3 reads TGTGCCAGCAGATTCAACAGGGGTACGGGGGAGACCCAGTACTTC. Encoded protein: CASRFNRGTGETQYF.

This clone has only a few counts. V and J are TRBV2 and TRBJ1-6; 7 bases fit TRBD1. V trimming: 7 bases; J trimming: 8 bases; junction bases outside the gene matches: 11. Germline V lookup: CDR1 SNHLY, CDR2 FYNNEI. The CDR3 extends over 15 amino acids. The CDR3 is CASKGSGGTDSPLHF. The CDR3 nucleotides read TGTGCCAGCAAGGGGTCCGGGGGGACAGATTCACCCCTCCACTTT.

The chain carries TRBV27 and TRBJ1-4, with D unclear. The CDR3 covers 15 residues. V gave up 6 bases and J gave up 0 bases, with 11 bases separating them. Per germline, CDR1 MNHEY and CDR2 SMNVEV (reference sequence). CDR3 region: CASSLSGTTNEKLFF. CDR3 DNA: TGTGCCAGCAGCCTAAGTGGTACAACTAATGAAAAACTGTTTTTT.

This chain joins TRBV30 and TRBJ1-4, with a weak D call TRBD1 (6 bases). Trimming removed 5 bases from V and 7 bases from J, with 14 bases in between. Germline V lookup: CDR1 GTSNPN, CDR2 SVGIG (reference sequence). This CDR3 has 13 residues. The CDR3 DNA follows: TGTGCCTGGTCCCCCGGAGGGGGTGAAAAACTGTTTTTT. This encodes CAWSPGGGEKLFF.

This clone was counted only a few times. The rearrangement uses TRBV2 and TRBJ2-1, with 8 bases fitting TRBD2. The V and J ends lost 10 bases and 8 bases, in that order; junction bases with no gene match: 10. CDR1 and CDR2 from the germline V gene are SNHLY and FYNNEI. This CDR3 comprises 13 residues. CDR3 residues: CATYSGMEDEQFF. Here the CDR3 DNA reads TGTGCCACCTATAGCGGGATGGAGGATGAGCAGTTCTTC. The whole variable domain, filled in from reference TRBV2 and TRBJ2-1, reads EPEVTQTPSHQVTQMGQEVILRCVPISNHLYFYWYRQILGQKVEFLVSFYNNEISEKSEIFDDQFSVERPDGSNFTLKIRSTKLEDSAMYFCATYSGMEDEQFFGPGTRLTVL.

Written as DNA, the CDR3 is TGTGCCAGCAGCATGACAGGGGTCTCTGGAAACACCATATATTTT. Its translation is CASSMTGVSGNTIYF. V usage is TRBV6-8 and J usage is TRBJ1-3; 8 nucleotides align to TRBD1. The CDR3 is 15 residues long. Trimming cost V 6 bases and J 0 bases; bases outside gene matches: 4. Per the germline V gene, CDR1 is MNHGY and CDR2 is SAAAGT.

The V gene is TRBV10-3, the J gene TRBJ1-2; D is uncertain. The CDR3 loop spans 13 amino acids. V lost 6 bases and J lost 5, with 13 bases in between. Germline V gene sequence: CDR1 ENHRY, CDR2 SYGVKD. The CDR3 spells CAISRASLYGYTF. The CDR3 region has the DNA TGTGCCATCAGCCGAGCCAGCCTATATGGCTACACCTTC.